This T cell receptor (beta chain) originates from a study of blood T cell repertoires in COVID-19. Overall study: Some COVID-19 samples were acute and others convalescent; all came from the United States, Italy and Spain. T cells, B-cell-depleted T cells, or PBMCs provided the cDNA or gDNA that served as material.

The CDR3 covers 14 residues. V shed 3 bases, J shed 3 bases, and the junction held 3 bases outside the gene matches. Germline V CDR1 and CDR2: SGHDN, FVKESK. Clones were read by immunoSEQ multiplex PCR, and TCRdb kept only the in-frame ones, dropping some. Altogether about 110,000 clones are present, 75% to 85% being singletons, with the ten largest covering around a tenth. The sample taken for sequencing was peripheral blood. This TCR derives from a woman aged 70-85 years with acute or convalescent COVID-19. V is TRBV14 and J is TRBJ2-7, with TRBD1 matching 9 bases. CDR3 DNA: TGTGCCAGCAGCCAGATGACAGGGGGCTACGAGCAGTACTTC. Residues: CASSQMTGGYEQYF.